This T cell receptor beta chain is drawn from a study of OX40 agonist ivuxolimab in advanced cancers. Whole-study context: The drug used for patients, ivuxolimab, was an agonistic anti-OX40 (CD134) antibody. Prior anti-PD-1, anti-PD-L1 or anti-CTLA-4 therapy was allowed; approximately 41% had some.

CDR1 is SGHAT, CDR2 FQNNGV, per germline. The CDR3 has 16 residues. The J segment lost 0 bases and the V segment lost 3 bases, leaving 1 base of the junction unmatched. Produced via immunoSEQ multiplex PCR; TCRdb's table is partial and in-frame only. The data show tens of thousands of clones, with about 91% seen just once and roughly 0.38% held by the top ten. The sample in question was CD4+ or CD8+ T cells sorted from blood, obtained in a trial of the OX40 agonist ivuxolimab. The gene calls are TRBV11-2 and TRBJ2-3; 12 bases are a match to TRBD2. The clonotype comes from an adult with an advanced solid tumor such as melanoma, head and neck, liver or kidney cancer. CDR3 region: CASSFGTSGSTDTQYF. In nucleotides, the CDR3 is TGTGCCAGCAGCTTCGGGACTAGCGGGAGCACAGATACGCAGTATTTT.